The 25 T cell receptor beta chains in this list originate from one sample, sequenced in a study of lymphopenia after photon versus proton radiotherapy. Measured with immunoSEQ multiplex PCR; TCRdb has only the in-frame clones, and not every one. The table lists more than 60,000 clones, around 88% of them singletons. Sequencing was performed on peripheral blood, taken from a patient treated with photon-based radiotherapy. The origin of the receptors is a man aged 40-50 years with gastric cancer.

The chain uses TRBV19 and TRBJ2-2, with 8 positions matching TRBD2. The junction had 3 bases not matched to a gene; V was cut back by 4 bases and J by 5 bases. CDR3 length: 14 residues. Germline values: CDR1 LNHDA, CDR2 SQIVND (reference sequence). In nucleotides, the CDR3 is TGTGCCAGTAGTAGTCAGCGGGGGACCGGGGAGCTGTTTTTT. Protein product: CASSSQRGTGELFF.

The rearrangement uses TRBV6-1 and TRBJ1-1, with D possibly TRBD1 on 5 matching bases. Germline values: CDR1 MNHNS, CDR2 SASEGT. V was shortened by 8 bases and J by 1 base, with 11 bases between the two germline ends. The CDR3 has 13 amino acids. The CDR3 here is CASLPRGNTEAFF. For the CDR3, the DNA is TGTGCCAGCTTGCCGAGGGGGAACACTGAAGCTTTCTTT.

By sample fraction, this clone is medium-sized (0.01 to 0.1%). This sample also contains other DNA sequences that code for the same CDR3. The chain is built from TRBV25-1 and TRBJ1-4; weak D call: TRBD1 (5 bases). The germline V gene encodes CDR1 MGHDK and CDR2 SYGVNS. The V end lost 1 base, the J end lost 7 bases, and 10 bases lay between the germline ends. The CDR3 runs 14 residues. The CDR3 here is CASSESGSGEKLFF. CDR3 nucleotides: TGTGCCAGCAGTGAATCAGGGAGTGGTGAAAAACTGTTTTTT. Using reference TRBV25-1 and TRBJ1-4 for the parts outside the CDR3, the full variable domain is EADIYQTPRYLVIGTGKKITLECSQTMGHDKMYWYQQDPGMELHLIHYSYGVNSTEKGDLSSESTVSRIRTEHFPLTLESARPSHTSQYLCASSESGSGEKLFFGSGTQLSVL.

Here the CDR3 reads CASSRTSGRSTDTQYF. The DNA for the CDR3 is TGCGCCAGCAGCCGGACTAGCGGGAGGAGCACAGATACGCAGTATTTT. The rearrangement uses TRBV5-1 and TRBJ2-3; TRBD2 matches at 14 bases. The V and J ends lost 4 bases and 0 bases, in that order; junction bases with no gene match: 1. The CDR3 length is 16 residues. Germline V gene lookup returns CDR1 SGHRS and CDR2 YFSETQ. The full variable domain, completed using reference TRBV5-1 and TRBJ2-3, is KAGVTQTPRYLIKTRGQQVTLSCSPISGHRSVSWYQQTPGQGLQFLFEYFSETQRNKGNFPGRFSGRQFSNSRSEMNVSTLELGDSALYLCASSRTSGRSTDTQYFGPGTRLTVL.

V gene TRBV6-1 combines with J gene TRBJ1-2; TRBD1 matches at 11 bases. Looked up from germline, CDR1 is MNHNS and CDR2 is SASEGT. The CDR3 length is 15 residues. V was clipped by 6 bases and J by 4 bases; unmatched bases: 7. The CDR3 DNA follows: TGTGCCAGCAGGATGGGGACAGGGGGTGGCTATGGCTACACCTTC. It translates to CASRMGTGGGYGYTF.

The J gene is TRBJ1-1, the V gene TRBV5-6; the match to TRBD1 covers 7 bases. The CDR3 is 15 residues long. Germline CDR1 and CDR2: SGHDT and YYEEEE. Trimming took 1 base from V and 5 from J; bases not matched to a gene: 8. In nucleotides, the CDR3 is TGTGCCAGCAGCTTGATTTCGGACAGGTTGACTGAAGCTTTCTTT. Its translation is CASSLISDRLTEAFF.

The genes are TRBV2 and TRBJ2-2, with D tentatively TRBD1 (6 bases). The CDR3 totals 15 residues. Trimming stripped 5 bases from V and 3 bases from J, with 13 bases between. CDR1 and CDR2 (germline): SNHLY, FYNNEI. CDR3 DNA: TGTGCCAGCAGTCCCGAGGGACACTACACCGGGGAGCTGTTTTTT. It codes for CASSPEGHYTGELFF.

Comments on this clone: One end of the junction is discordant with germline, which a read error may explain. The chain is built from TRBV23-1 and TRBJ1-1; D is unclear. TRBV23-1 is annotated as an ORF whose role is uncertain. The CDR3 contains 12 residues. Here the CDR3 reads CASSQSYTEAFF. CDR3 sequence (DNA): TGCGCCAGCAGCCAATCATACACTGAAGCTTTCTTT.

V and J are TRBV5-1 and TRBJ2-7, with D tentatively TRBD2 (6 bases). This CDR3 is built from 16 residues. Germline CDR1 SGHRS, CDR2 YFSETQ. Trimming shortened V by 3 bases and J by 0 bases, and 16 bases separated the two germline ends. In DNA form, the CDR3 reads TGCGCCAGCAGCTCCTCGGGGGTTCCCTCCTCCTACGAGCAGTACTTC. It codes for CASSSSGVPSSYEQYF.

V gene TRBV7-8 combines with J gene TRBJ2-6; 8 nucleotides agree with TRBD1. The germline V gene has CDR1 SGHVS and CDR2 FQNEAQ. Trimming cost V 1 base and J 4 bases; bases outside gene matches: 9. The CDR3 is 18 amino acids. The CDR3 nucleotides read TGTGCCAGCAGCTTAGGGGCAGGGGGCTGGTCAGGGGCCAACGTCCTGACTTTC. Translating it yields CASSLGAGGWSGANVLTF.

The gene calls are TRBV27 and TRBJ1-4, with unresolved D. Germline CDR1 reads MNHEY; CDR2 reads SMNVEV (reference sequence). This CDR3 region has 14 residues. Deletions cut 7 bases from V and 7 bases from J, with 16 bases between. The CDR3 reads CASMSLREGEKLFF. The CDR3 coding sequence is TGTGCCAGCATGTCTTTAAGGGAGGGTGAAAAACTGTTTTTT.

The chain links TRBV4-3 to TRBJ2-3, with 9 bases matching TRBD1. CDR3 length: 15 amino acids. The V gene end was trimmed by 4 bases and the J gene end by 3 bases; junction bases not matched to a gene: 5. CDR1 LGHNA and CDR2 YSLEER come from the germline V gene. The CDR3 DNA follows: TGCGCCAGCAGCCTCCGGGACAGGGTGACAGATACGCAGTATTTT. Encoded protein: CASSLRDRVTDTQYF.

J is TRBJ1-1 and V is TRBV29-1; D is possibly TRBD1 (5 bases). Looked up from germline, CDR1 is SQVTM and CDR2 is ANQGSEA. This CDR3 region has 12 residues. Trimming stripped 1 base from V and 11 bases from J, with 14 bases between. The CDR3 loop reads CSVEGGGVRAFF. The DNA of the CDR3 is TGCAGCGTTGAAGGGGGGGGTGTGCGGGCTTTCTTT.

This chain links TRBV11-2 with TRBJ2-5, with D possibly matching TRBD2 (5 bases). Germline V lookup: CDR1 SGHAT, CDR2 FQNNGV. CDR3 length: 14 amino acids. V was trimmed by 6 bases and J by 1 base, leaving 12 bases between them. The CDR3 sequence is CASSYGLAQETQYF. The CDR3 DNA reads TGTGCCAGCAGTTACGGACTCGCCCAAGAGACCCAGTACTTC.

The chain has TRBV9 and TRBJ2-5; 11 bases are a match to TRBD2. Germline assignment: CDR1 SGDLS and CDR2 YYNGEE. V dropped 6 bases and J dropped 2; count of bases not matched to a gene: 6. The CDR3 length is 15 residues. The chain's CDR3 is CASTAGLAEQETQYF. The CDR3 nucleotides are TGTGCCAGCACCGCGGGACTAGCGGAACAAGAGACCCAGTACTTC.

This clone was seen only once. The CDR3 sequence is CASSYVDSYNSPLHF. For the CDR3, the DNA is TGTGCCAGCAGTTACGTAGACTCCTATAATTCACCCCTCCACTTT. The genes are TRBV6-6 and TRBJ1-6; unclear D gene. The CDR3 extends over 15 amino acids. V was trimmed by 2 bases and J by 0 bases, leaving 5 bases between them. From germline, CDR1 is MNHNY and CDR2 SVGAGI (reference sequence).

V and J are TRBV5-8 and TRBJ2-3; D not certain. The CDR3 sequence is 17 residues long. Germline V gene sequence: CDR1 SGHTS, CDR2 YDEGEE. V shed 0 bases and J shed 2 bases, with 16 bases lying between them. CDR3 DNA: TGTGCCAGCAGCTTGGGTTTTTGGGCAGGCAACACAGATACGCAGTATTTT. This encodes CASSLGFWAGNTDTQYF.

This clone was recorded only once. The chain is built from TRBV29-1 and TRBJ1-1; possible D gene TRBD1, 6 bases. Germline CDR1 is SQVTM and CDR2 is ANQGSEA. The CDR3 is 17 residues long. The ends were cut back, 3 bases at V and 11 bases at J, with 31 bases in the middle. The CDR3 loop reads CSVDRTQVRDISYSAFF. Written as DNA, the CDR3 is TGCAGCGTTGACCGGACTCAGGTACGGGACATATCGTACTCGGCTTTCTTT.

The chain recombines TRBV5-5 with TRBJ1-4; 8 positions agree with TRBD1. The V segment lost 4 bases and the J segment 7 bases; nucleotides outside the gene matches: 9. The CDR3 spans 15 residues. Germline values: CDR1 SGHKS, CDR2 YYEKEE (reference sequence). Here the CDR3 DNA reads TGTGCCAGCAGCCCTTCAGGGGGCCCAGTTGAAAAACTGTTTTTT. Translated: CASSPSGGPVEKLFF.

The sample holds one count of this clone. The rearrangement uses TRBV18 and TRBJ2-1; D may be TRBD1 (6 bases). Germline CDR1 and CDR2: KGHSH and LQKENI. The CDR3 spans 15 residues. Trimming removed 2 bases from V and 5 bases from J, with 13 bases in between. The CDR3 DNA reads TGTGCCAGCTCACCAAGCTGGGGGCAGAACAATGAGCAGTTCTTC. This sequence encodes CASSPSWGQNNEQFF.

This clone was counted between two and nine times. This chain connects TRBV5-5 to TRBJ1-6; TRBD1 is a possible D gene (5 bases). Trimming stripped 4 bases from V and 7 bases from J, with 12 bases between. The CDR3 consists of 14 residues. Germline values: CDR1 SGHKS, CDR2 YYEKEE (reference sequence). The CDR3: CASSPGLLNSPLHF. In nucleotides, the CDR3 is TGTGCCAGCAGCCCAGGGTTGTTGAATTCACCCCTCCACTTT.

The rearrangement joins TRBV2 to TRBJ1-5; 8 bases match TRBD1. The length of the CDR3 is 14 residues. Unmatched junction bases numbered 5, after V lost 5 bases and J lost 5 bases. Germline loops: CDR1 SNHLY, CDR2 FYNNEI. CDR3 loop: CASSFGQGDQPQHF. The CDR3 DNA is TGTGCCAGCAGTTTCGGACAGGGAGATCAGCCCCAGCATTTT.

The J gene is TRBJ2-3, the V gene TRBV7-2; 9 bases line up with TRBD2. The V segment lost 2 bases and the J segment 3 bases; nucleotides outside the gene matches: 3. There are 15 residues in the CDR3. CDR1 SGHTA and CDR2 FQGNSA come from the germline V gene. CDR3 nucleotide sequence: TGTGCCAGCAGCTTACGGCGGGGGGGTACAGATACGCAGTATTTT. This translates into CASSLRRGGTDTQYF. The complete variable domain, with remaining parts taken from reference TRBV7-2 and TRBJ2-3, reads GAGVSQSPSNKVTEKGKDVELRCDPISGHTALYWYRQSLGQGLEFLIYFQGNSAPDKSGLPSDRFSAERTGGSVSTLTIQRTQQEDSAVYLCASSLRRGGTDTQYFGPGTRLTVL.

The chain uses TRBV2 and TRBJ2-7; D possibly uses TRBD1 or TRBD2 (5 bases each). In germline, CDR1 is SNHLY, CDR2 FYNNEI. CDR3 length: 13 residues. V lost 6 bases to trimming and J lost 3 bases, with 12 bases between them. DNA of the CDR3: TGTGCCAGCAGCGGAGCAGGGAGCTACGAGCAGTACTTC. Amino acids: CASSGAGSYEQYF.

The J gene is TRBJ2-5, the V gene TRBV30, with 9 bases aligning to TRBD1. Germline CDR1 GTSNPN, CDR2 SVGIG (reference sequence). This CDR3 has 14 residues. With V trimmed by 0 bases and J by 5 bases, 4 bases remained unmatched. CDR3 sequence: CAWSVQGAGETQYF. The CDR3 nucleotides are TGTGCCTGGAGTGTACAGGGGGCGGGGGAGACCCAGTACTTC.